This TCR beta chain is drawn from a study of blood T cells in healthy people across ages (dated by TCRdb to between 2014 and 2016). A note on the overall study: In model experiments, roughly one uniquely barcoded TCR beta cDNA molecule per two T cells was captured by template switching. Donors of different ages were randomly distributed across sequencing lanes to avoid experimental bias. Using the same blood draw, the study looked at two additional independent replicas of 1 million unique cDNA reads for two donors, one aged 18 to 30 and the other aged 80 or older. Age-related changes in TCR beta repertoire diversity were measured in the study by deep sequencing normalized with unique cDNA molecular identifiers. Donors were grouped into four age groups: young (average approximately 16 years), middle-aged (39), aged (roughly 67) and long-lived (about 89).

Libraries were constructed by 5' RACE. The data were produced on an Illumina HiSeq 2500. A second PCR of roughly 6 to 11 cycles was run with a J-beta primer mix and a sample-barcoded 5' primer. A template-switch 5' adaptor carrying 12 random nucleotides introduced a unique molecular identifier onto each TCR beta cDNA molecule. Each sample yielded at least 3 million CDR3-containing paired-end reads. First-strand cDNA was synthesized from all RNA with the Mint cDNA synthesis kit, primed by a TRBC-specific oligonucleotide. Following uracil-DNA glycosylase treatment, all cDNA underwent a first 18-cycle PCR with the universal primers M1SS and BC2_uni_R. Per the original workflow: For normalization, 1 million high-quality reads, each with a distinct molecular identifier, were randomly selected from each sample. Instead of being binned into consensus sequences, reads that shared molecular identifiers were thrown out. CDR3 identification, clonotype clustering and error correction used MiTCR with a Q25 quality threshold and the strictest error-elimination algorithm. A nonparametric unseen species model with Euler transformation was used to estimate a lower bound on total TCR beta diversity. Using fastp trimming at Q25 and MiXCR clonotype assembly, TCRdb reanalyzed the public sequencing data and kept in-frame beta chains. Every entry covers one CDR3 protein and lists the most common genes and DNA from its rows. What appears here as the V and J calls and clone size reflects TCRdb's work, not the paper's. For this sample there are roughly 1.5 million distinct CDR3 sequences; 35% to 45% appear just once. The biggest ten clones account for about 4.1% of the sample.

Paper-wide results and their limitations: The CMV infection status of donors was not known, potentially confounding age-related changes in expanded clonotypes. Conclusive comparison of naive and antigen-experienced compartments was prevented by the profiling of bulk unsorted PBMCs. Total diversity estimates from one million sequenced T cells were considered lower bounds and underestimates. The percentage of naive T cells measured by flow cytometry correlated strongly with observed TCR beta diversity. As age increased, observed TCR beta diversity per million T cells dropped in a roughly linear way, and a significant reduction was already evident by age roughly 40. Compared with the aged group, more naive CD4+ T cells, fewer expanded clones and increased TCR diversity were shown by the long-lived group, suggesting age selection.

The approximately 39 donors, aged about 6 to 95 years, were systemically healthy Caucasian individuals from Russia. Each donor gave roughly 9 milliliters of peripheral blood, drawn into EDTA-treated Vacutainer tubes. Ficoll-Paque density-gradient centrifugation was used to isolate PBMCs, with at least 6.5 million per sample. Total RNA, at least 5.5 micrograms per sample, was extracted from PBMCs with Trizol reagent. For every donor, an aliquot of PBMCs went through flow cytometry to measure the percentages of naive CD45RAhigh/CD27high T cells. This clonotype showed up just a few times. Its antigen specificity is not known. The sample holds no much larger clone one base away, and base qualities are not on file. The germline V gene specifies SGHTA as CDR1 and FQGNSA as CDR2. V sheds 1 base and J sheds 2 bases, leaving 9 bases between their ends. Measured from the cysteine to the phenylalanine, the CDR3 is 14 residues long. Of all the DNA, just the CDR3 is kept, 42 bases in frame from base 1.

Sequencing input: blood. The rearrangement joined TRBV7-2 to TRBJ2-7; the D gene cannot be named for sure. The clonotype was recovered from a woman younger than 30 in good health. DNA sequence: TGTGCCAGCAGCTTAGGCCTGGTGGCCTACGAGCAGTACTTC. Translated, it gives CASSLGLVAYEQYF.